The clone carrying this TCR delta chain is medium-sized in the sample. The CDR3 contains 15 residues. Germline V gives CDR1 GEAIGNYY, CDR2 EKD. V shed 1 base, J shed 1 base, and the junction held 0 bases outside the gene matches. TCRdb reanalyzed the reads using CATT. The table includes roughly 4,300 delta-chain clones, 6.2% detected once. This sample is drawn from a study of gamma-delta chains in newborns, infants, children. Whole-study context: Microbial exposure reportedly drives polyclonal innate γδ T cell expansion after birth.

The chain links TRDV2 to TRDJ2; 9 positions agree with TRDD3. Sequencing input: blood. This clonotype was obtained from a child who was a newborn, infant or young child, either healthy, febrile or measles-vaccinated (not recorded which). CDR3 in amino acids: CACDTGGYLTAQLFF. CDR3 coding DNA: TGTGCCTGTGACACTGGGGGATATTTGACAGCACAACTCTTCTTT.